The 13 T cell receptor beta chains below were found in one sample sequenced in a study of cytomegalovirus exposure and HLA in healthy donors. Both 60 Vbeta primers and 13 Jbeta primers went into the PCR. Data came from immunoSEQ multiplex PCR; TCRdb stores just in-frame clones and leaves some out. The sample yields roughly 140,000 clones, roughly three quarters seen once. Sequencing was performed on PBMCs. All receptors come from a woman in her thirties or forties in good health and CMV-seronegative.

This clone came up once. J is TRBJ1-5 and V is TRBV30; TRBD1 agrees at 7 bases. Germline lookup yields CDR1 GTSNPN and CDR2 SVGIG (reference sequence). The CDR3 runs to 15 residues. Unmatched junction bases numbered 9, after V lost 0 bases and J lost 7 bases. The CDR3 spells CAWSVNPKGAQPQHF. CDR3 nucleotides: TGTGCCTGGAGTGTGAACCCAAAGGGGGCCCAGCCCCAGCATTTT.

This chain links TRBV7-2 with TRBJ2-6; unclear D gene. The CDR3 totals 14 residues. CDR1 is SGHTA, CDR2 FQGNSA, per germline. Trimming pared 2 bases from V and 2 bases from J, leaving 4 bases between. This CDR3 reads CASSLPAGANVLTF. CDR3 DNA: TGTGCCAGCAGCTTACCTGCTGGGGCCAACGTCCTGACTTTC. The variable domain in full, completed from reference TRBV7-2 and TRBJ2-6, reads GAGVSQSPSNKVTEKGKDVELRCDPISGHTALYWYRQSLGQGLEFLIYFQGNSAPDKSGLPSDRFSAERTGGSVSTLTIQRTQQEDSAVYLCASSLPAGANVLTFGAGSRLTVL.

The chain has TRBV5-1 and TRBJ2-6; weak D call: TRBD1 (5 bases). The ends were cut back, 2 bases at V and 0 bases at J, with 9 bases in the middle. Looked up from germline, CDR1 is SGHRS and CDR2 is YFSETQ. The CDR3 extends over 16 amino acids. CDR3 coding DNA: TGCGCCAGCAGCTTCACAGGCCTCTCTGGGGCCAACGTCCTGACTTTC. Its translation: CASSFTGLSGANVLTF.

This clone was seen a handful of times. This CDR3 is CASSFHPGTGSGTQYF. As DNA, the CDR3 is TGCGCCAGCAGCTTCCACCCGGGGACAGGGAGTGGGACCCAGTACTTC. The gene calls are TRBV5-1 and TRBJ2-5; 9 bases fit TRBD1. Germline V CDR1 and CDR2: SGHRS, YFSETQ. The length of the CDR3 is 16 residues. J gave up 7 bases and V 2 bases, and 12 bases lay outside the gene matches.

Concerning this clone itself: Other DNA sequences of this sample code for an identical CDR3. CDR3 region: CSVGREGTEAFF. The CDR3 DNA sequence: TGCAGCGTCGGACGGGAGGGGACTGAAGCTTTCTTT. V gene TRBV29-1 combines with J gene TRBJ1-1, with TRBD1 as a possible D gene (5 bases). Trimming removed 6 bases at V and 5 bases at J, with 13 bases between. CDR1 is SQVTM, CDR2 ANQGSEA, per germline. This CDR3 is built from 12 residues.

V usage is TRBV28 and J usage is TRBJ2-6; TRBD1 aligns across 7 bases. Germline CDR1 and CDR2: MDHEN and SYDVKM. The CDR3 length is 15 residues. J gave up 0 bases and V 10 bases, and 6 bases lay outside the gene matches. DNA of the CDR3: TGTGCCATAGGGGGCTCCCACTCTGGGGCCAACGTCCTGACTTTC. Protein sequence: CAIGGSHSGANVLTF.

This clone appeared a few times. The CDR3 sequence: CASGTGKFQPQHF. The CDR3 DNA follows: TGTGCCAGCGGGACAGGGAAGTTTCAGCCCCAGCATTTT. The gene calls are TRBV18 and TRBJ1-5; the match to TRBD1 covers 9 bases. Looked up from germline, CDR1 is KGHSH and CDR2 is LQKENI. The CDR3 extends over 13 amino acids. V lost 8 bases and J lost 6; bases outside the gene matches: 5.

The chain links TRBV7-2 to TRBJ1-2; 9 positions match TRBD1. The germline V gene encodes CDR1 SGHTA and CDR2 FQGNSA. This CDR3 region has 16 residues. J gave up 4 bases and V 2 bases, and 8 bases lay outside the gene matches. CDR3 in amino acids: CASSLWPTGGTYGYTF. CDR3 DNA sequence: TGTGCCAGCAGCTTATGGCCGACAGGGGGAACCTATGGCTACACCTTC.

This chain uses TRBV19 with TRBJ1-1; D perhaps matches TRBD1 (5 bases). This CDR3 has 16 amino acids. Between the trimmed V and J ends, which lost 5 bases and 2 bases, there was a span of 18 bases. Germline loops: CDR1 LNHDA, CDR2 SQIVND (reference sequence). The CDR3 nucleotides read TGTGCCAGTAGTTCCTTGGCGGGACGCGTAAACACTGAAGCTTTCTTT. Encoded protein: CASSSLAGRVNTEAFF.

This chain joins TRBV6-1 and TRBJ1-6; 10 bases are a match to TRBD1. In germline, CDR1 is MNHNS, CDR2 SASEGT. This CDR3 spans 15 amino acids. The J segment lost 9 bases and the V segment lost 11 bases, leaving 13 bases of the junction unmatched. The DNA for the CDR3 is TGTGCCGCCGCCGCCGGACAGGGGGTTTCTTCACCCCTCCACTTT. This gives the protein CAAAAGQGVSSPLHF.

The genes are TRBV13 and TRBJ1-1; D is undetermined. This CDR3 spans 16 amino acids. Looked up from germline, CDR1 is PRHDT and CDR2 is FYEKMQ (reference sequence). The V end was cut by 5 bases, the J end by 5 bases, with 21 bases between. CDR3 region: CASSPLGVGPGTEAFF. The CDR3 DNA reads as TGTGCCAGCAGCCCCCTCGGGGTTGGTCCAGGTACTGAAGCTTTCTTT.

Worth noting for this clone: Germline and junction disagree at one end, which may indicate a read error. V usage is TRBV7-9 and J usage is TRBJ1-2; D perhaps matches TRBD1 (6 bases). Germline assignment: CDR1 SEHNR and CDR2 FQNEAQ (reference sequence). This CDR3 is built from 17 residues. CDR3 in amino acids: CSSSLAWLKGANYGYTF. The CDR3 DNA follows: TGTTCCAGCAGCTTAGCGTGGTTAAAGGGGGCTAACTATGGCTACACCTTC. Complete variable domain (other parts from reference TRBV7-9 and TRBJ1-2): DTGVSQNPRHKITKRGQNVTFRCDPISEHNRLYWYRQTLGQGPEFLTYFQNEAQLEKSRLLSDRFSAERPKGSFSTLEIQRTEQGDSAMYLCSSSLAWLKGANYGYTFGSGTRLTVV.

This chain links TRBV6-5 with TRBJ2-7; TRBD1 matches 7 bases. This CDR3 is built from 16 residues. CDR1 and CDR2 (germline): MNHEY, SVGAGI. Trimming at V came to 2 bases and at J to 2 bases, leaving 9 bases not matched to a gene. The CDR3 loop is CASSYRQGNFPYEQYF. For the CDR3, the DNA is TGTGCCAGCAGTTACCGACAGGGTAATTTTCCCTACGAGCAGTACTTC.